The 4 T cell receptor beta chains given below trace back to one sample, sequenced in a study of lymphopenia after photon versus proton radiotherapy (dated by TCRdb to the late 2010s). Receptors were amplified or captured by the immunoSEQ multiplex PCR assay. TCRdb's version of the immuneACCESS table is confined to in-frame rearrangements and falls short of the full clone set. An unresolved V gene accounts for under half of the shortfall where checked; the remainder is of unknown origin. The sample yields roughly 30,000 clones; about 93% were counted once. Clones ranked in the top ten supply around 0.7% of the sample. The material was peripheral blood, obtained from a patient treated with photon-based radiotherapy. These receptors all come from a woman aged 45-65 years with cholangiocarcinoma.

Details on this clone: At one end, the junction sequence differs from germline, possibly due to a read error. J is TRBJ2-3 and V is TRBV7-7; D is undetermined. The CDR3 consists of 14 residues. CDR1 SSHAT and CDR2 FNYEAQ come from the germline V gene (reference sequence). CDR3 region: CASSLNPSTDTQYF. CDR3 coding DNA: TGTGCTAGCAGCTTAAACCCTAGCACAGATACGCAGTATTTT. Filled out from reference TRBV7-7 and TRBJ2-3, the complete variable domain reads GAGVSQSPRYKVTKRGQDVTLRCDPISSHATLYWYQQALGQGPEFLTYFNYEAQPDKSGLPSDRFSAERPEGSISTLTIQRTEQRDSAMYRCASSLNPSTDTQYFGPGTRLTVL.

V is TRBV5-6 and J is TRBJ1-2; tentatively, D is TRBD1 (5 bases). This CDR3 comprises 14 residues. Per the germline V gene, CDR1 is SGHDT and CDR2 is YYEEEE. V was cut by 0 bases and J by 4 bases, with 10 bases left in between. Written as DNA, the CDR3 is TGTGCCAGCAGCTTGGGTGCAGGGTCCTATGGCTACACCTTC. Amino acid sequence: CASSLGAGSYGYTF.

V usage is TRBV6-5 and J usage is TRBJ1-2; no clear D. V lost 4 bases and J 5 bases, leaving 14 bases between the germline ends. The CDR3 contains 14 residues. Looked up from germline, CDR1 is MNHEY and CDR2 is SVGAGI. This chain's CDR3 is CASSSPGSLYGYTF. The CDR3, as DNA: TGTGCCAGCAGTTCGCCGGGCAGTTTGTATGGCTACACCTTC.

V and J are TRBV2 and TRBJ2-2; possible D gene TRBD2, 6 bases. With 3 bases removed from V and 6 bases from J, the gap between germline ends came to 20 bases. Germline V gene data show CDR1 as SNHLY and CDR2 as FYNNEI. CDR3 length: 17 amino acids. Here the CDR3 DNA reads TGTGCCAGCAGTGATCCGGAAAGGGGAGGCGTCGCCGGGGAGCTGTTTTTT. Its translation is CASSDPERGGVAGELFF.